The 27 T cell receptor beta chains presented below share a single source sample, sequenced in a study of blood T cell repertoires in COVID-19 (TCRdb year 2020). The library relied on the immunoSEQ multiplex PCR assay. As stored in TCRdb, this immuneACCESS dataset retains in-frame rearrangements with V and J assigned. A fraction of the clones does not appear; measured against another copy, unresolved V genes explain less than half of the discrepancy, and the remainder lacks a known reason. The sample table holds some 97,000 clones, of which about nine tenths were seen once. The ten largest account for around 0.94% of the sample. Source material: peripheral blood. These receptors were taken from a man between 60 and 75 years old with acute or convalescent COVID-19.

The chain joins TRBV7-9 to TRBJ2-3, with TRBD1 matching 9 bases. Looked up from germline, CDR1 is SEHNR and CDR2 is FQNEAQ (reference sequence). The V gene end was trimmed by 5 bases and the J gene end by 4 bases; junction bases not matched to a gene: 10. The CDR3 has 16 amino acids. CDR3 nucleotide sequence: TGTGCCAGCAGCCCGCACAGGGGGCGCGGGGCAGATACGCAGTATTTT. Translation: CASSPHRGRGADTQYF.

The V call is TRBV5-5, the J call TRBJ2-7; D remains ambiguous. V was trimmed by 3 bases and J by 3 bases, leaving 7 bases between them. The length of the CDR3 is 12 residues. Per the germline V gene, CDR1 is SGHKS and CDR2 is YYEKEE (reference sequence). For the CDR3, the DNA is TGTGCCAGCAGCTCGGCAGGCTACGAGCAGTACTTC. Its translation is CASSSAGYEQYF. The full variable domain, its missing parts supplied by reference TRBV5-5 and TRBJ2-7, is DAGVTQSPTHLIKTRGQQVTLRCSPISGHKSVSWYQQVLGQGPQFIFQYYEKEERGRGNFPDRFSARQFPNYSSELNVNALLLGDSALYLCASSSAGYEQYFGPGTRLTVT.

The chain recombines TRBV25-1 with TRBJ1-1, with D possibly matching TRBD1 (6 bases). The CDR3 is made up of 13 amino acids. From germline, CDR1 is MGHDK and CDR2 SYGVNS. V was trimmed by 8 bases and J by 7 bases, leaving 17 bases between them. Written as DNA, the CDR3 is TGTGCCAGCTCAGACGGACAGAACGGTGAAGCTTTCTTT. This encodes CASSDGQNGEAFF. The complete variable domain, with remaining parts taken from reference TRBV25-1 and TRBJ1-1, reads EADIYQTPRYLVIGTGKKITLECSQTMGHDKMYWYQQDPGMELHLIHYSYGVNSTEKGDLSSESTVSRIRTEHFPLTLESARPSHTSQYLCASSDGQNGEAFFGQGTRLTVV.

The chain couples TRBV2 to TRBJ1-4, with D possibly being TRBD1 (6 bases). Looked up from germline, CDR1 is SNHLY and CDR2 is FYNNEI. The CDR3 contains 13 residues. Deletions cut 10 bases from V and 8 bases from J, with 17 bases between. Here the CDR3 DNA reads TGTGCCACCATATCCGGGAGGGGGGAAAAACTGTTTTTT. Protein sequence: CATISGRGEKLFF.

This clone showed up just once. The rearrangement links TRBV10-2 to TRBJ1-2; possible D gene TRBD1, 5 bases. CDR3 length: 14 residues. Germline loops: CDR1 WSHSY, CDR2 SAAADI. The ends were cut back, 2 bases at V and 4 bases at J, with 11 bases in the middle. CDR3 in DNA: TGCGCCAGCAGTGAGAGGCGTGGGGCCTATGGCTACACCTTC. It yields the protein CASSERRGAYGYTF.

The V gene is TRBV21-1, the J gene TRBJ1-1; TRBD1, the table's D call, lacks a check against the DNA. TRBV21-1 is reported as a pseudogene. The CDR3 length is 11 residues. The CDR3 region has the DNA TGTGCCAGCAGCAAAGTACAAGAAGCTTTCTTT. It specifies CASSKVQEAFF.

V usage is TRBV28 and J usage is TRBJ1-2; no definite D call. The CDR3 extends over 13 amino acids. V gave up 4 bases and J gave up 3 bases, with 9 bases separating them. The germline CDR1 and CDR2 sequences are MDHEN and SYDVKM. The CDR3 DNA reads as TGTGCCAGCAGTTCCGACATCTACTATGGCTACACCTTC. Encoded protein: CASSSDIYYGYTF.

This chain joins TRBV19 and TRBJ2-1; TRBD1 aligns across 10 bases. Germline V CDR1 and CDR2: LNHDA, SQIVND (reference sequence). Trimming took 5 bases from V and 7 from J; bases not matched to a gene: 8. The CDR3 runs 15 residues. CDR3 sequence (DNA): TGTGCCAGTAGTCTCCGGGACAGGGGTCGTAATGAGCAGTTCTTC. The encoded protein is CASSLRDRGRNEQFF.

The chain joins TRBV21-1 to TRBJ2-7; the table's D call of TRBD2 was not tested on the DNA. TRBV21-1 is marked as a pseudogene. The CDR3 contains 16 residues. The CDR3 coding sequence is TGTGCCAGCAGCAAAGGAGAGGCACTAGCAGCCTACGAGCAGTACGTC. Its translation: CASSKGEALAAYEQYV.

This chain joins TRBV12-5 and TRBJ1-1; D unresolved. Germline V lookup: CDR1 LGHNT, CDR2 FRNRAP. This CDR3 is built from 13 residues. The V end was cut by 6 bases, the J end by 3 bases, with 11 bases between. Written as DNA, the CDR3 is TGTGCTAGTGGGGTAACTGAAGACACTGAAGCTTTCTTT. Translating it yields CASGVTEDTEAFF.

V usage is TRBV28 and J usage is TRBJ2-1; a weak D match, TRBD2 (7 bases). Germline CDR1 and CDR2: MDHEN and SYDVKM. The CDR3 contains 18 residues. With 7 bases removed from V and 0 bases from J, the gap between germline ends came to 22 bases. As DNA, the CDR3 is TGTGCCAGCAAAAACGGCGGGCTAGCGGACAGCTCCTACAATGAGCAGTTCTTC. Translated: CASKNGGLADSSYNEQFF. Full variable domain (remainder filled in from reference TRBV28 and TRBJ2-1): DVKVTQSSRYLVKRTGEKVFLECVQDMDHENMFWYRQDPGLGLRLIYFSYDVKMKEKGDIPEGYSVSREKKERFSLILESASTNQTSMYLCASKNGGLADSSYNEQFFGPGTRLTVL.

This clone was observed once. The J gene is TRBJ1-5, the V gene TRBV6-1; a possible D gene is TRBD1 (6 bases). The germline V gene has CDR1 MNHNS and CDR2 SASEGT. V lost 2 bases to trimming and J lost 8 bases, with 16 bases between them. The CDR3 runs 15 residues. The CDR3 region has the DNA TGTGCCAGCAGTGAAATCGGGGGGCTGTCTGAGCCCCAGCATTTT. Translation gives CASSEIGGLSEPQHF.

The chain's CDR3 is CASSIPQGLMDEQYV. CDR3 bases: TGTGCCAGCAGTATCCCACAGGGGCTCATGGACGAGCAGTACGTC. The rearrangement links TRBV2 to TRBJ2-7; 7 bases map to TRBD1. V was pared by 5 bases and J by 5 bases, with 12 bases of the junction left unmatched. The CDR3 is 15 residues long. Looked up from germline, CDR1 is SNHLY and CDR2 is FYNNEI.

The CDR3 sequence is CASSLASYNEQFF. Written as DNA, the CDR3 is TGTGCCAGCAGCTTAGCTTCCTACAATGAGCAGTTCTTC. The chain joins TRBV11-2 to TRBJ2-1, with no clear D. V shed 1 base and J shed 1 base, with 2 bases lying between them. CDR1 and CDR2 from the germline V gene are SGHAT and FQNNGV. This CDR3 is built from 13 residues.

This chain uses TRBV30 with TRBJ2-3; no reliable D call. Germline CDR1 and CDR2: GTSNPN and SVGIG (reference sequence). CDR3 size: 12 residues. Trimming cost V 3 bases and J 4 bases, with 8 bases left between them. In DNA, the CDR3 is TGTGCCTGGAGGCCTTCGGCAGATACGCAGTATTTT. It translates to CAWRPSADTQYF.

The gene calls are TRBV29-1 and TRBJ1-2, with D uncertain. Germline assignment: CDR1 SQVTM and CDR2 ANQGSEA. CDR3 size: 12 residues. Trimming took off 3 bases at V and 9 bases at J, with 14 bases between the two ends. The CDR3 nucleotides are TGCAGCGTTGAGATGGCGGTAGAGAGCTACACCTTC. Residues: CSVEMAVESYTF.

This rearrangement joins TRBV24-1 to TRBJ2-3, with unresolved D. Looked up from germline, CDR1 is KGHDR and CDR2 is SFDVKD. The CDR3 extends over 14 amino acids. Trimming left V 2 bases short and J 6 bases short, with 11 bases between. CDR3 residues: CATSDSSRVDTQYF. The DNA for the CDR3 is TGTGCCACCAGTGATTCTTCTCGGGTGGATACGCAGTATTTT.

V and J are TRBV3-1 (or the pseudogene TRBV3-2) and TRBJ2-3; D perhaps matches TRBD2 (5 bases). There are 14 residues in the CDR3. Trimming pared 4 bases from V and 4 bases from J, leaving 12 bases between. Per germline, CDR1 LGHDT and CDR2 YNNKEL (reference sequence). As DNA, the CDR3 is TGTGCCAGCAGCCGGGGTAGCGCCTCAGATACGCAGTATTTT. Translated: CASSRGSASDTQYF.

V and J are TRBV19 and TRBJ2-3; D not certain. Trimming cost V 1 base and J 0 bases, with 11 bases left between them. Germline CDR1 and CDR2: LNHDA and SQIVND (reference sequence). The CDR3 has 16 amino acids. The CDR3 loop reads CASSIVADSSTDTQYF. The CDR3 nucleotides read TGTGCCAGTAGTATAGTGGCGGATTCTAGCACAGATACGCAGTATTTT.

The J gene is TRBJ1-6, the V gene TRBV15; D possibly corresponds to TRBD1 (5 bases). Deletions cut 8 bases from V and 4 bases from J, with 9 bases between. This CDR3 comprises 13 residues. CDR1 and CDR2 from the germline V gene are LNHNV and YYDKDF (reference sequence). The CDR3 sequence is CATRGGYNSPLHF. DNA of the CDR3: TGTGCCACCCGGGGGGGGTATAATTCACCCCTCCACTTT.

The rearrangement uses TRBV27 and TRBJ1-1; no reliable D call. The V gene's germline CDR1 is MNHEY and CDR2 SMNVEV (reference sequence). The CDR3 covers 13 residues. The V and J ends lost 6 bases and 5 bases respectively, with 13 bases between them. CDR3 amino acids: CASRQTPRTEAFF. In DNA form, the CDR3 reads TGTGCCAGCAGACAAACCCCCAGGACTGAAGCTTTCTTT.

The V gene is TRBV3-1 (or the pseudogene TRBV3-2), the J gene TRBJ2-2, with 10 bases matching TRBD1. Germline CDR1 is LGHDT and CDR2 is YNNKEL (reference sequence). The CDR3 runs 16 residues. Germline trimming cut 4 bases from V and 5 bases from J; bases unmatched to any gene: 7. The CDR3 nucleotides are TGTGCCAGCAGCCCTAGACAGGGGGCAATAACCGGGGAGCTGTTTTTT. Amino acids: CASSPRQGAITGELFF.

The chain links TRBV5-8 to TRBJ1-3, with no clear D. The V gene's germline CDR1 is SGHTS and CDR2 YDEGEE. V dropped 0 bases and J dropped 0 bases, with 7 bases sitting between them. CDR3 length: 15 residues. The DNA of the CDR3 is TGTGCCAGCAGCTTGGGTTCGCGCTCTGGAAACACCATATATTTT. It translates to CASSLGSRSGNTIYF.

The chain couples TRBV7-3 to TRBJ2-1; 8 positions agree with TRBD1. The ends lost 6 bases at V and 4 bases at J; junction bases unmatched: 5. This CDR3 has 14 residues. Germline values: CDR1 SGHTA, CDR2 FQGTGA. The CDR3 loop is CASSSGQGYNEQFF. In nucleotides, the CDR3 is TGTGCCAGCAGTAGTGGACAGGGATACAATGAGCAGTTCTTC.

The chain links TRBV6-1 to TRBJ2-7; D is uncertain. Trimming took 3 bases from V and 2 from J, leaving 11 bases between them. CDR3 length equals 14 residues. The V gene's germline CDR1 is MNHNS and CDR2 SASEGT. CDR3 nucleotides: TGTGCCAGCAGTGAGTTGCGGTCTACCTACGAGCAGTACTTC. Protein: CASSELRSTYEQYF.

The CDR3 DNA sequence: TGTGCCATCAGTTTCCAACGAGCTAGCGGGAGTTGGTCCGGGGAGCTGTTTTTT. Translation gives CAISFQRASGSWSGELFF. The chain couples TRBV10-3 to TRBJ2-2; 10 bases are a match to TRBD2. Germline CDR1 ENHRY, CDR2 SYGVKD. The CDR3 extends over 18 amino acids. With 5 bases clipped from V and 6 bases from J, the junction kept 15 bases outside the gene matches.

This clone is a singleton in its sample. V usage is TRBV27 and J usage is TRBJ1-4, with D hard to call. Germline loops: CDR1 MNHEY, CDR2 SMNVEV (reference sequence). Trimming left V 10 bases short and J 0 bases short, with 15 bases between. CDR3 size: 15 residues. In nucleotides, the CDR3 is TGTGCCACCCGAAAAGTGGCGGCAACTAATGAAAAACTGTTTTTT. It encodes CATRKVAATNEKLFF. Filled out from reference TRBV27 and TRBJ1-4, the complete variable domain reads EAQVTQNPRYLITVTGKKLTVTCSQNMNHEYMSWYRQDPGLGLRQIYYSMNVEVTDKGDVPEGYKVSRKEKRNFPLILESPSPNQTSLYFCATRKVAATNEKLFFGSGTQLSVL.